Each of the 8 T cell receptor beta chains below was sequenced from the same sample in a study of T cell changes during pregnancy in multiple sclerosis. Sequenced by immunoSEQ multiplex PCR; TCRdb stores in-frame clones only, minus some. The sample has over 55,000 clones; 80% to 90% are singletons. The material sequenced was peripheral blood, taken in the first trimester of pregnancy. These receptors were taken from a female donor with multiple sclerosis, enrolled in a pregnancy study.

This clone showed up just once. V is TRBV27 and J is TRBJ2-7, with D unclear. The CDR3 length is 15 residues. Trimming cost V 6 bases and J 0 bases, with 15 bases left between them. Germline-derived CDR1 and CDR2 are MNHEY and SMNVEV (reference sequence). This CDR3 is CASRQNDSPSYEQYF. The CDR3 DNA follows: TGTGCCAGCAGGCAAAATGACTCCCCCTCCTACGAGCAGTACTTC.

The CDR3, as DNA: TGCGCCAGCAGCCAAGATAATAGGCTAGCGGGTAGTACCGGGGAGCTGTTTTTT. It translates to CASSQDNRLAGSTGELFF. The J gene is TRBJ2-2, the V gene TRBV4-3; TRBD2 matches 8 bases. The CDR3 is 18 amino acids. Germline V CDR1 and CDR2: LGHNA, YSLEER. V gave up 0 bases and J gave up 5 bases; unmatched junction bases: 11.

This sequence joins TRBV14 and TRBJ2-7; 7 nucleotides agree with TRBD1. The CDR3 is 15 residues long. J was trimmed by 4 bases and V by 3 bases; bases with no gene match: 9. The germline CDR1 and CDR2 sequences are SGHDN and FVKESK. CDR3 nucleotide sequence: TGTGCCAGCAGCCAGGGACAGTTCCTAAAATACGAGCAGTACTTC. It encodes CASSQGQFLKYEQYF.

The chain uses TRBV30 and TRBJ2-6; 10 bases align to TRBD1. CDR1 and CDR2 (germline): GTSNPN, SVGIG (reference sequence). This CDR3 is 20 amino acids long. Losses at the gene ends were 2 bases for V and 1 base for J; bases not matched to a gene: 14. This CDR3 is CAWSIGLLVGQGSGANVLTF. As DNA, the CDR3 is TGTGCCTGGAGTATCGGCCTGTTAGTGGGACAGGGGTCTGGGGCCAACGTCCTGACTTTC.

The V and J genes are TRBV4-2 and TRBJ2-5, with a possible D match to TRBD1 (5 bases). Germline values: CDR1 LGHNA, CDR2 YNFKEQ. The CDR3 consists of 14 residues. Trimming took off 0 bases at V and 7 bases at J, with 12 bases between the two ends. CDR3 protein: CASSQDPGRATQYF. CDR3 nucleotide sequence: TGTGCCAGCAGCCAAGATCCCGGCAGGGCGACCCAGTACTTC.

The chain carries TRBV30 and TRBJ1-6; 8 bases agree with TRBD1. J lost 8 bases, V lost 3 bases, and 6 bases had no gene match. The germline gives CDR1 GTSNPN, CDR2 SVGIG (reference sequence). This CDR3 is 14 amino acids long. The CDR3 spells CAWSSDRADSPLHF. CDR3 nucleotides: TGTGCCTGGAGCTCGGACAGGGCAGATTCACCCCTCCACTTT.

The V and J genes are TRBV27 and TRBJ1-5; 10 bases are shared with TRBD1. V gave up 5 bases and J gave up 7 bases; unmatched junction bases: 5. The germline V gene has CDR1 MNHEY and CDR2 SMNVEV (reference sequence). The CDR3 covers 14 residues. CDR3 in DNA: TGTGCCAGCAGTGCCGACAGGGGGCGGCAGCCCCAGCATTTT. This sequence encodes CASSADRGRQPQHF.

The J gene is TRBJ1-1, the V gene TRBV29-1, with TRBD1 identical over 9 bases. From germline, CDR1 is SQVTM and CDR2 ANQGSEA. J gave up 7 bases and V 2 bases, and 5 bases lay outside the gene matches. The CDR3 is 13 amino acids. The CDR3 sequence is CSVESGTGIEAFF. CDR3 sequence (DNA): TGCAGCGTTGAATCCGGGACAGGGATTGAAGCTTTCTTT.